These T cell receptor beta chains were read from a single sample in a study of blood T cell repertoires in COVID-19. The method was immunoSEQ multiplex PCR; TCRdb's version includes in-frame clones alone and lacks a portion of them. This table holds 300,000 to 400,000 clones, more than 75% found once. The sample was PBMCs or T cells enriched from blood (not recorded which). These receptors came from a woman between 18 and 29 years old who had recovered from COVID-19. Each CDR3 is given with its conserved first and last residue. The order of the fields is J gene, D gene, clone size, V gene, CDR3 DNA, CDR3 protein. The D gene is left open where the match is weak. Expanded clones get a size class; other rows say once, few or many, or leave the size out.

j_call: TRBJ2-7
d_call: TRBD1
clone_size: NA
v_call: TRBV28
cdr3_nt: TGTGCCAGCAGCTACATGGACAGGCCACCCTACGAGCAGTACTTC
cdr3_aa: CASSYMDRPPYEQYF

j_call: TRBJ1-2
d_call: NA
clone_size: NA
v_call: TRBV7-9
cdr3_nt: TGTGCCAGCAGCTTACAGGCCGGGGTCGATGGCTACACCTTC
cdr3_aa: CASSLQAGVDGYTF

j_call: TRBJ1-2
d_call: TRBD1
clone_size: NA
v_call: TRBV5-1
cdr3_nt: TGCGCCAGCAGCCCAACACAGGGGCCGTATGGCTACACCTTC
cdr3_aa: CASSPTQGPYGYTF

j_call: TRBJ2-3
d_call: TRBD2
clone_size: NA
v_call: TRBV2
cdr3_nt: TGTGCCAGCAGGGCAAGCGGGATTAGCACAGATACGCAGTATTTT
cdr3_aa: CASRASGISTDTQYF

j_call: TRBJ2-3
d_call: NA
clone_size: NA
v_call: TRBV18
cdr3_nt: TGTGCCAGCTTCGGACAGATTAGCACAGATACGCAGTATTTT
cdr3_aa: CASFGQISTDTQYF

j_call: TRBJ1-5
d_call: NA
clone_size: once
v_call: TRBV19
cdr3_nt: TGTGCCAGTAGTACCCAGAATAATCAGCCCCAGCATTTT
cdr3_aa: CASSTQNNQPQHF

j_call: TRBJ2-5
d_call: TRBD2
clone_size: NA
v_call: TRBV9
cdr3_nt: TGTGCCAGCAGCGTAGGAGCGGGGCACCAAGAGACCCAGTACTTC
cdr3_aa: CASSVGAGHQETQYF

j_call: TRBJ1-5
d_call: TRBD1
clone_size: NA
v_call: TRBV19
cdr3_nt: TGTGCCAGTAGTATATCGGGACAGGGTATCCCGTCCCAGCATTTT
cdr3_aa: CASSISGQGIPSQHF

j_call: TRBJ2-3
d_call: TRBD2
clone_size: NA
v_call: TRBV7-2
cdr3_nt: TGTGCCAGCAGTTTTAGCGGGGAGGGGTGGGATACGCAGTATTTT
cdr3_aa: CASSFSGEGWDTQYF

j_call: TRBJ1-1
d_call: NA
clone_size: NA
v_call: TRBV23-1
cdr3_nt: TGCGCCAGCAGTCCAGCGGGGATAAAGGCGAGTGAAGCTTTCTTT
cdr3_aa: CASSPAGIKASEAFF

j_call: TRBJ1-2
d_call: NA
clone_size: NA
v_call: TRBV3-1/TRBV3-2
cdr3_nt: TGTGCCAGCAGCCAAGGGCCCCAGGACTATGGCTACACCTTC
cdr3_aa: CASSQGPQDYGYTF

j_call: TRBJ2-1
d_call: TRBD2
clone_size: NA
v_call: TRBV7-3
cdr3_nt: TGTGCCAGCAGGCGGGGGGTTTACAATGAGCAGTTCTTC
cdr3_aa: CASRRGVYNEQFF

j_call: TRBJ1-1
d_call: NA
clone_size: NA
v_call: TRBV5-4
cdr3_nt: TGTGCCAGCAGTTCCTACGTTGGCACTGAAGCTTTCTTT
cdr3_aa: CASSSYVGTEAFF

j_call: TRBJ1-4
d_call: NA
clone_size: NA
v_call: TRBV5-1
cdr3_nt: TGCGCCAGCAGCTTGGGACAGACAACTAATGAAAAACTGTTTTTT
cdr3_aa: CASSLGQTTNEKLFF

j_call: TRBJ1-5
d_call: TRBD1
clone_size: few
v_call: TRBV15
cdr3_nt: TGTGCCACCAGCAATACAGGGGTTAGCAATCAGCCCCAGCATTTT
cdr3_aa: CATSNTGVSNQPQHF

j_call: TRBJ2-2
d_call: NA
clone_size: few
v_call: TRBV10-3
cdr3_nt: TGTGCCATCGCCGGGACACCCGACACCGGGGAGCTGTTTTTT
cdr3_aa: CAIAGTPDTGELFF

j_call: TRBJ1-2
d_call: NA
clone_size: NA
v_call: TRBV7-2
cdr3_nt: TGTGCCAGCCCCTATCGGGGGGGCGGTAGCTATGGCTACACCTTC
cdr3_aa: CASPYRGGGSYGYTF

j_call: TRBJ2-7
d_call: NA
clone_size: NA
v_call: TRBV11-2
cdr3_nt: TGTGCCAGCAGCTTCCTCGGGACAGCTGCGGGAGAGCAGTACTTC
cdr3_aa: CASSFLGTAAGEQYF

j_call: TRBJ1-2
d_call: TRBD1
clone_size: NA
v_call: TRBV30
cdr3_nt: TGTGCCTGGAGTGCGGACAGGGTAGGCTACACCTTC
cdr3_aa: CAWSADRVGYTF

j_call: TRBJ1-4
d_call: NA
clone_size: NA
v_call: TRBV7-9
cdr3_nt: TGTGCCAGCAGCGATGGGAGGGACCATGAAAAACTGTTTTTT
cdr3_aa: CASSDGRDHEKLFF

j_call: TRBJ1-1
d_call: NA
clone_size: NA
v_call: TRBV5-5
cdr3_nt: TGTGCCAGCAGCTTGGGGAGTTTTGTCACTGAAGCTTTCTTT
cdr3_aa: CASSLGSFVTEAFF

j_call: TRBJ2-1
d_call: TRBD1
clone_size: NA
v_call: TRBV5-4
cdr3_nt: TGTGCCAGCTCAGAATCGGGACAGGGGAGGTACAATGAGCAGTTCTTC
cdr3_aa: CASSESGQGRYNEQFF

j_call: TRBJ1-1
d_call: TRBD1
clone_size: NA
v_call: TRBV13
cdr3_nt: TGTGCCAGCAGTAGGCCAGGGGGCTTAGAAGCTTTCTTT
cdr3_aa: CASSRPGGLEAFF

j_call: TRBJ1-6
d_call: NA
clone_size: NA
v_call: TRBV4-1
cdr3_nt: TGCGCCAGCAGCCAAGATCCGGCCTATAATTCACCCCTCCACTTT
cdr3_aa: CASSQDPAYNSPLHF

j_call: TRBJ1-1
d_call: NA
clone_size: NA
v_call: TRBV2
cdr3_nt: TGTGCCAGCCGGAGATGGGAGGAGAACACTGAAGCTTTCTTT
cdr3_aa: CASRRWEENTEAFF

j_call: TRBJ2-4
d_call: NA
clone_size: NA
v_call: TRBV6-5
cdr3_nt: TGTGCCAGCAGTCTGGGGCCCAAAAACATTCAGTACTTC
cdr3_aa: CASSLGPKNIQYF

j_call: TRBJ1-1
d_call: NA
clone_size: NA
v_call: TRBV5-1
cdr3_nt: TGCGCCAGCAGCTTGAGCCGGGCAAAGGGAGACACTGAAGCTTTCTTT
cdr3_aa: CASSLSRAKGDTEAFF

j_call: TRBJ2-3
d_call: TRBD1
clone_size: NA
v_call: TRBV2
cdr3_nt: TGTGCCAGTGCCAGGGACAGGGAGACAGATACGCAGTATTTT
cdr3_aa: CASARDRETDTQYF

j_call: TRBJ2-7
d_call: TRBD2
clone_size: NA
v_call: TRBV30
cdr3_nt: TGTGCCTGGACAAGGATAAGCGGGGGCTCCTACGAGCAGTACTTC
cdr3_aa: CAWTRISGGSYEQYF

j_call: TRBJ2-2
d_call: TRBD2
clone_size: NA
v_call: TRBV4-2
cdr3_nt: TGTGCCAGCAGCCGGGGAGGGTCCGGGGAGCTGTTTTTT
cdr3_aa: CASSRGGSGELFF

j_call: TRBJ2-7
d_call: NA
clone_size: NA
v_call: TRBV7-8
cdr3_nt: TGTGCCAGCAGCCTGGGACACTACTCCTACGAGCAGTACTTC
cdr3_aa: CASSLGHYSYEQYF

j_call: TRBJ2-5
d_call: TRBD1
clone_size: NA
v_call: TRBV15
cdr3_nt: TGTGCCACCAGCCCCGGGACAGGGACAGAGACCCAGTACTTC
cdr3_aa: CATSPGTGTETQYF

j_call: TRBJ2-7
d_call: NA
clone_size: NA
v_call: TRBV6-2/TRBV6-3
cdr3_nt: TGTGCCAGCAGTTTTTTTCCCGGGGAGCAGTACTTC
cdr3_aa: CASSFFPGEQYF

j_call: TRBJ1-2
d_call: TRBD1
clone_size: NA
v_call: TRBV4-1
cdr3_nt: TGCGCCAGCAGCCGGACAGGGGAAGTTGGCTACACCTTC
cdr3_aa: CASSRTGEVGYTF

j_call: TRBJ2-7
d_call: TRBD1
clone_size: NA
v_call: TRBV10-2
cdr3_nt: TGCGCCAGCAGTGAGTCGAGGGACAGGGGCCACGAGCAGTACTTC
cdr3_aa: CASSESRDRGHEQYF

j_call: TRBJ2-1
d_call: TRBD2
clone_size: NA
v_call: TRBV7-9
cdr3_nt: TGTGCCAGCAGCTTCAACCTCGGAGCGGGGAACAATGAGCAGTTCTTC
cdr3_aa: CASSFNLGAGNNEQFF

j_call: TRBJ1-1
d_call: NA
clone_size: NA
v_call: TRBV27
cdr3_nt: TGTGCCAGCAGGGGGCGGGACGGAAGAATGAACACTGAAGCTTTCTTT
cdr3_aa: CASRGRDGRMNTEAFF

j_call: TRBJ1-5
d_call: NA
clone_size: few
v_call: TRBV4-1
cdr3_nt: TGCGCCAGCAGCCTCCAAATCGACTCGGCATCTTATTTCAATCAGCCCCAGCATTTT
cdr3_aa: CASSLQIDSASYFNQPQHF

j_call: TRBJ2-7
d_call: TRBD1
clone_size: once
v_call: TRBV7-8
cdr3_nt: TGTGCCAGCAGCTACGACAGGGAAGGTGAGCAGTACTTC
cdr3_aa: CASSYDREGEQYF

j_call: TRBJ1-3
d_call: TRBD1
clone_size: NA
v_call: TRBV30
cdr3_nt: TGTGCCTGGAGTGATGAGAAGTGGGGACAGGGATACCACTCTGGAAACACCATATATTTT
cdr3_aa: CAWSDEKWGQGYHSGNTIYF

j_call: TRBJ1-1
d_call: NA
clone_size: NA
v_call: TRBV11-3
cdr3_nt: TGTGCCAGCAGCTTCGGGGGATCGGGCACTGAAGCTTTCTTT
cdr3_aa: CASSFGGSGTEAFF

j_call: TRBJ1-1
d_call: TRBD1
clone_size: NA
v_call: TRBV30
cdr3_nt: TGTGCCTGGAGTGTACCCGACAGGGCGGGGGGGGAAGCTTTCTTT
cdr3_aa: CAWSVPDRAGGEAFF

j_call: TRBJ1-2
d_call: NA
clone_size: NA
v_call: TRBV9
cdr3_nt: TGTGCCAGCAGCGCCCGACAGGAAAGCCCTAACTATGGCTACACCTTC
cdr3_aa: CASSARQESPNYGYTF

j_call: TRBJ1-2
d_call: NA
clone_size: once
v_call: TRBV5-5
cdr3_nt: TGTGCCAGCAGCTTGCCCCCGGGTAACTATGGCTACACCTTC
cdr3_aa: CASSLPPGNYGYTF

j_call: TRBJ1-6
d_call: NA
clone_size: NA
v_call: TRBV13
cdr3_nt: TGTGCCAGCAGCTCCAGGGGAACGCCACCCCTCCACTTT
cdr3_aa: CASSSRGTPPLHF